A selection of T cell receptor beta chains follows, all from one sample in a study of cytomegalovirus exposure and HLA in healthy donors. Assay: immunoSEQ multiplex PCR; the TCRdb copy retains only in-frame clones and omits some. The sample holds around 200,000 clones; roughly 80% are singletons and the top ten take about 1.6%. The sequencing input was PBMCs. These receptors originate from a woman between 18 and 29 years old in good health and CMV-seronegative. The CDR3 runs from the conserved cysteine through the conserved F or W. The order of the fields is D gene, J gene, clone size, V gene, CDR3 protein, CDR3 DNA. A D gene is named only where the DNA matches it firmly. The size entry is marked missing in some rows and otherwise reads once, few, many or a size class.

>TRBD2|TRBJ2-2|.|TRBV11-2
CASSLAGGAGELFF
TGTGCCAGCAGTTTAGCGGGGGGGGCCGGGGAGCTGTTTTTT
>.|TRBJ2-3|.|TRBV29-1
CSTGLSGTDTQYF
TGCAGCACAGGACTATCTGGCACAGATACGCAGTATTTT
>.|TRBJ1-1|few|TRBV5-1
CASSLGEEAFF
TGCGCCAGCAGCTTGGGGGAGGAGGCTTTCTTT
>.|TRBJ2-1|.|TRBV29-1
CSVPDSRSYNEQFF
TGCAGCGTTCCGGACAGTCGCTCCTACAATGAGCAGTTCTTC
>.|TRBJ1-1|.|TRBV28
CASSSHREQAFF
TGTGCCAGCAGTTCTCACAGGGAACAAGCTTTCTTT
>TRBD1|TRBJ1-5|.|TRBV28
CASSSPGQGGNQPQHF
TGTGCCAGCAGTTCCCCCGGACAGGGGGGCAATCAGCCCCAGCATTTT
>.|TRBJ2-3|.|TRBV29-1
CSVRVRQRSTDTQYF
TGCAGCGTTCGCGTACGACAGAGGAGCACAGATACGCAGTATTTT
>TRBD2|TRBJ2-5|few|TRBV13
CASSLLTSGGETQYF
TGTGCCAGCAGCTTACTAACTAGCGGGGGAGAGACCCAGTACTTC
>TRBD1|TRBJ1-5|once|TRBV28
CASSSQSGGRQPQHF
TGTGCCAGCAGTTCTCAATCAGGGGGACGGCAGCCCCAGCATTTT
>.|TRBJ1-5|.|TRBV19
CASSIGHSNQPQHF
TGTGCCAGTAGTATAGGTCATTCCAATCAGCCCCAGCATTTT
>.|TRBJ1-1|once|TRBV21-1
CASSRDRGRNTEAFF
TGTGCCAGCAGCAGAGACAGGGGGAGGAACACTGAAGCTTTCTTT
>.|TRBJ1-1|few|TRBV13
CASSLVEGGSNTEAFF
TGTGCCAGCAGCTTAGTGGAGGGAGGGTCGAACACTGAAGCTTTCTTT
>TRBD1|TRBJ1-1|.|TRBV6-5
CASWGQGVPRTEAFF
TGTGCCAGCTGGGGACAGGGGGTTCCAAGAACTGAAGCTTTCTTT
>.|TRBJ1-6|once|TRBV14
CASSQDSGVFPLHF
TGTGCCAGCAGCCAAGATTCGGGGGTGTTTCCCCTCCACTTT
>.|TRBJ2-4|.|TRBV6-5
CASSYDSKNIQYF
TGTGCCAGCAGTTACGACAGTAAAAACATTCAGTACTTC
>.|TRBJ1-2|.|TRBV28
CATMGEETKVYGYTF
TGTGCCACCATGGGGGAGGAGACGAAGGTATATGGCTACACCTTC
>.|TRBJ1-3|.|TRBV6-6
CASSSYRVSGNTIYF
TGTGCCAGCAGTTCGTACAGGGTTTCTGGAAACACCATATATTTT
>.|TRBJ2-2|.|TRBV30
CASDRAGEGELFF
TGTGCCTCGGACCGTGCAGGGGAGGGGGAGCTGTTTTTT
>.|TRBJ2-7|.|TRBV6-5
CASSSLTGLYEQYF
TGTGCCAGCAGTTCCCTAACAGGTCTTTACGAGCAGTACTTC
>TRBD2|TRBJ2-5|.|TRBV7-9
CASSRGEREQETQYF
TGTGCCAGCAGCCGCGGGGAGCGGGAGCAAGAGACCCAGTACTTC
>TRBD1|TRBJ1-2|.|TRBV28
CASGALPGQANYGYTF
TGTGCCAGCGGCGCACTACCGGGACAGGCTAACTATGGCTACACCTTC
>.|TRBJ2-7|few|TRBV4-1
CASSQEQRAYEQYF
TGCGCCAGCAGCCAAGAGCAGCGGGCCTACGAGCAGTACTTC
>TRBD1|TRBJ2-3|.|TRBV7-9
CASSPRQGYTQYF
TGTGCCAGCAGCCCCCGACAGGGGTATACGCAGTATTTT
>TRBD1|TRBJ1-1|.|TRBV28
CASSLGQLNTEAFF
TGTGCCAGCAGTTTGGGACAGTTAAACACTGAAGCTTTCTTT
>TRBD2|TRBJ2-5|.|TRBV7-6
CASSSGTSGGTQYF
TGTGCCAGCAGCTCCGGGACTAGCGGGGGGACCCAGTACTTC
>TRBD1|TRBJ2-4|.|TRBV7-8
CASSLVQGVAKNIQYF
TGTGCCAGCAGCTTAGTACAGGGGGTAGCCAAAAACATTCAGTACTTC
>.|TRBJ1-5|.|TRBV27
CASSLSSPGFSNQPQHF
TGTGCCAGCAGTTTATCGTCCCCCGGGTTTAGCAATCAGCCCCAGCATTTT
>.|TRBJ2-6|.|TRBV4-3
CASSPEGDRQSGANVLTF
TGCGCCAGCAGCCCCGAGGGCGACAGGCAGTCGGGGGCCAACGTCCTGACTTTC
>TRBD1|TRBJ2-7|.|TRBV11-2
CASSLDHRGTAYEQYF
TGTGCCAGCAGCTTAGACCACAGGGGGACAGCCTACGAGCAGTACTTC
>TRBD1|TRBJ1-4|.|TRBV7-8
CASSLRQGNEKLFF
TGTGCCAGCAGCTTACGACAGGGCAATGAAAAACTGTTTTTT
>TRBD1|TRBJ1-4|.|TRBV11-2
CASSRISGTGGNRAEKLFF
TGTGCCAGCAGCCGTATTTCCGGGACAGGGGGAAATCGGGCTGAAAAACTGTTTTTT
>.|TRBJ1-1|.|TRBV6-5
CASSYSKSGGHTEAFF
TGTGCCAGCAGTTACTCGAAAAGTGGGGGCCACACTGAAGCTTTCTTT
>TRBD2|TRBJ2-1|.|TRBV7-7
CASSPLAGGVNEQFF
TGTGCTAGCAGCCCACTAGCGGGAGGGGTCAATGAGCAGTTCTTC
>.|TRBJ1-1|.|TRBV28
CASSLAGPLNTEAFF
TGTGCCAGCAGTTTGGCGGGCCCACTGAACACTGAAGCTTTCTTT
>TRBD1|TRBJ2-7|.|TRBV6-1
CASIGDRGYEQYF
TGTGCCAGCATAGGGGACAGGGGCTACGAGCAGTACTTC
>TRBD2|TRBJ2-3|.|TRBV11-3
CASSPTSGIADTQYF
TGTGCCAGCAGCCCGACTAGCGGGATCGCAGATACGCAGTATTTT
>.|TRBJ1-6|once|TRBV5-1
CASSPDNSPLHF
TGCGCCAGCAGCCCCGATAATTCACCCCTCCACTTT
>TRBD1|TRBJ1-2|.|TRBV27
CASSSGTGAGGYTF
TGTGCCAGCAGTTCCGGCACAGGGGCCGGTGGCTACACCTTC
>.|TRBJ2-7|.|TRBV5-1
CASSFGPEYEQYF
TGCGCCAGCAGCTTTGGGCCAGAATACGAGCAGTACTTC
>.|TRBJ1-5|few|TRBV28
CASRLGGWNQPQHF
TGTGCCAGCAGACTAGGGGGTTGGAATCAGCCCCAGCATTTT
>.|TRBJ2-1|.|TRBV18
CASSLRELDEQFF
TGTGCCAGCTCACTCCGGGAGTTGGATGAGCAGTTCTTC
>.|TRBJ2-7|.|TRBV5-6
CASSLTGSYEQYF
TGTGCCAGCAGCTTGACAGGGTCCTACGAGCAGTACTTC
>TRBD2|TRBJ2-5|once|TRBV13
CASSLRSGGGETQYF
TGTGCCAGCAGCCTCAGGAGCGGGGGGGGAGAGACCCAGTACTTC
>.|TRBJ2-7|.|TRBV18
CASSPRQNYHEQYF
TGTGCCAGCTCACCTAGACAAAATTACCACGAGCAGTACTTC
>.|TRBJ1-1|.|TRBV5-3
CARSLFSLGVAGPEAFF
TGTGCCAGAAGCTTGTTTTCGCTCGGGGTTGCGGGACCTGAAGCTTTCTTT